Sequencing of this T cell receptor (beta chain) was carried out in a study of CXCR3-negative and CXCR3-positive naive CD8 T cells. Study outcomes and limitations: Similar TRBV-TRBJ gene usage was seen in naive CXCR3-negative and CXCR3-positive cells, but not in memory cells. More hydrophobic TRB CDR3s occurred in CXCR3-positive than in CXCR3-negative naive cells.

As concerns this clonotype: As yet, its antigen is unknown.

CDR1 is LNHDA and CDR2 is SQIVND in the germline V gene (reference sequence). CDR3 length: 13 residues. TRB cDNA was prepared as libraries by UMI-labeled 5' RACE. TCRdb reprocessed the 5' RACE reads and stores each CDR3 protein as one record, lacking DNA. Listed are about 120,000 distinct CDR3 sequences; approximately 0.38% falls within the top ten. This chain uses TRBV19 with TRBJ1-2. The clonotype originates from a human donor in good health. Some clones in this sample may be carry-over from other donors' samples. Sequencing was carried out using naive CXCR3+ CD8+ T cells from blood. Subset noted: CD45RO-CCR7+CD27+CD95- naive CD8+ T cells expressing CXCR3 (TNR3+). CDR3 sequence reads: CASSIFAKDGYTF.